This TCR beta chain was sequenced in a study of cytomegalovirus exposure and HLA in healthy donors. The CDR3 extends over 15 amino acids. V was clipped by 5 bases and J by 6 bases; unmatched bases: 12. From germline, CDR1 is SEHNR and CDR2 FQNEAQ (reference sequence). Both 60 Vbeta primers and 13 Jbeta primers went into the PCR. Measured with immunoSEQ multiplex PCR; TCRdb has only the in-frame clones, and not every one. The clone table shows just under 65,000 clones, with the ten largest holding more than 15%. The receptor was isolated from a boy between 5 and 17 years old in good health and CMV-seronegative. The sequencing input was PBMCs. The chain links TRBV7-9 to TRBJ1-1; 7 nucleotides match TRBD1. CDR3 sequence reads: CASSITPPTGAEAFF. Written as DNA, the CDR3 is TGTGCCAGCAGCATAACACCCCCCACAGGGGCTGAAGCTTTCTTT.